These 9 T cell receptor beta chains were all obtained from the same sample, sequenced in a study of spatial heterogeneity in lung cancer. TCRdb analysed the 5' RACE reads with MiXCR anew, one entry per CDR3 protein. The sample shows about 45,000 distinct CDR3 sequences, about 6.8% of them seen only once. Time point of the sample: sample taken at primary tumor resection. The sample in question was PBMCs, obtained at surgery. Source of these receptors: a female donor with early-stage non-small cell lung cancer.

This chain links TRBV7-2 with TRBJ1-5; no definite D call. Germline V gives CDR1 SGHTA, CDR2 FQGNSA. V lost 5 bases, J lost 0 bases, and 11 bases lay in between. The CDR3 has 15 amino acids. In DNA, the CDR3 is TGTGCCAGCAGCCAGACCGTTAATAGCAATCAGCCCCAGCATTTT. Encoded protein: CASSQTVNSNQPQHF.

There are a few counts of this clonotype. The chain joins TRBV12-3 or TRBV12-4 to TRBJ1-5; D unclear. V was trimmed by 7 bases and J by 5 bases, leaving 12 bases between them. This CDR3 spans 13 amino acids. The CDR3 region is CASNIGVYQPQHF. The CDR3 DNA reads as TGTGCCAGCAATATTGGGGTTTATCAGCCCCAGCATTTT.

In this sample, this clonotype turned up many times. Given the absence of the conserved phenylalanine or tryptophan at the CDR3 end, a read error is likely. V is TRBV6-5 and J is TRBJ2-2, with 7 positions matching TRBD2. J lost 7 bases, V lost 1 base, and 0 bases had no gene match. CDR1 is MNHEY and CDR2 is SVGAGI in the germline V gene. The CDR3 covers 13 residues. Here the CDR3 DNA reads TGTGCCAGCAGTTACTTAGCGGGCGGGGAGCTGTTTTCT. This encodes CASSYLAGGELFS.

The V and J genes are TRBV7-2 and TRBJ2-1, with TRBD2 matching 10 bases. Germline-derived CDR1 and CDR2 are SGHTA and FQGNSA. The CDR3 is 18 amino acids. Trimming removed 6 bases from V and 0 bases from J; junction bases left unmatched: 11. The CDR3 sequence: CASRRLAGAYSSYNEQFF. The CDR3 DNA reads as TGTGCCAGCAGGCGGCTAGCGGGGGCCTATAGCTCCTACAATGAGCAGTTCTTC.

With regard to this clonotype: A much larger clone lies one base from this, so it may be a read error. The chain joins TRBV14 to TRBJ2-2; D is possibly TRBD1 (6 bases). Between the trimmed V and J ends, which lost 4 bases and 6 bases, there was a span of 12 bases. Germline-derived CDR1 and CDR2 are SGHDN and FVKESK. CDR3 length: 14 residues. This CDR3 is CASSLPDSAGELFF. DNA for the CDR3: TGTGCCAGCAGCCTCCCGGACAGTGCCGGGGAGCTGTTTTTT.

This clonotype was counted ten times or more. The chain joins TRBV5-4 to TRBJ2-7; 7 bases are shared with TRBD1. Germline CDR1 is SGHNT and CDR2 is YYREEE (reference sequence). Germline trimming cut 3 bases from V and 5 bases from J; bases unmatched to any gene: 11. The CDR3 is 15 residues long. CDR3 sequence reads: CASSSVGTAFNEQYF. The CDR3 nucleotides are TGTGCCAGCAGCTCAGTAGGGACAGCCTTCAACGAGCAGTACTTC.

This clonotype was found a few times. The chain links TRBV18 to TRBJ2-5, with D possibly being TRBD1 (7 bases). The CDR3 is 14 amino acids. Germline assignment: CDR1 KGHSH and CDR2 LQKENI. Trimming cost V 2 bases and J 7 bases, with 14 bases left between them. Here the CDR3 DNA reads TGTGCCAGCTCACCAGGAGGGGGCTCGGGGACCCAGTACTTC. Translating it yields CASSPGGGSGTQYF.

The rearrangement uses TRBV28 and TRBJ2-7, with a tentative D call TRBD1 (5 bases). Trimming shortened V by 5 bases and J by 1 base, and 9 bases separated the two germline ends. The CDR3 consists of 13 residues. Germline V gives CDR1 MDHEN, CDR2 SYDVKM. Here the CDR3 reads CASSIGVSYEQYF. CDR3 nucleotide sequence: TGTGCCAGCAGTATAGGGGTGTCCTACGAGCAGTACTTC.

V is TRBV18 and J is TRBJ2-7; a weak D match, TRBD1 (5 bases). V lost 3 bases and J lost 5, with 5 bases in between. The CDR3 runs 11 residues. Germline lookup yields CDR1 KGHSH and CDR2 LQKENI. In DNA, the CDR3 is TGTGCCAGCTCACCGGGGCACGAGCAGTACTTC. It encodes CASSPGHEQYF.